Listed below are T cell receptor beta chains from one sample, sequenced in a study of cytomegalovirus exposure and HLA in healthy donors. Method: immunoSEQ multiplex PCR; TCRdb's copy keeps in-frame clones and lacks some. The sample lists 150,000 to 200,000 clones; around 77% were seen once. Specimen: PBMCs. The origin of the receptors is a woman aged 25 to 45 in good health and CMV-seronegative. Both conserved end residues are part of each CDR3. Fields, in order: V gene, D gene, clone size, J gene, CDR3 length, CDR3 protein, CDR3 DNA. The D gene is left open where the match is weak. Rows may omit the clone size; those that give it use once, few, many or a size class.

v_gene: TRBV5-1; d_gene: TRBD2; abundance: .; j_gene: TRBJ2-3; len: 16; CDR3aa: CASSLVLAGATDTQYF; CDR3nt: TGCGCCAGCAGCTTGGTGCTAGCGGGAGCCACAGATACGCAGTATTTT
v_gene: TRBV6-1; d_gene: .; abundance: .; j_gene: TRBJ1-5; len: 11; CDR3aa: CASRAEQPQHF; CDR3nt: TGTGCCAGCAGGGCAGAACAGCCCCAGCATTTT
v_gene: TRBV7-6; d_gene: .; abundance: .; j_gene: TRBJ1-2; len: 14; CDR3aa: CASSQFRDSGGYTF; CDR3nt: TGTGCCAGCAGCCAATTCCGGGACTCAGGGGGCTACACCTTC
v_gene: TRBV29-1; d_gene: TRBD1; abundance: .; j_gene: TRBJ1-1; len: 13; CDR3aa: CSGSDRGHTEAFF; CDR3nt: TGCAGCGGGTCTGACAGGGGGCACACTGAAGCTTTCTTT
v_gene: TRBV28; d_gene: .; abundance: few; j_gene: TRBJ2-7; len: 15; CDR3aa: CASSFPAGGAYEQYF; CDR3nt: TGTGCCAGCAGTTTCCCCGCCGGCGGGGCCTACGAGCAGTACTTC
v_gene: TRBV19; d_gene: .; abundance: .; j_gene: TRBJ1-5; len: 15; CDR3aa: CASSPQVYSNQPQHF; CDR3nt: TGTGCCAGTAGTCCACAGGTTTATAGCAATCAGCCCCAGCATTTT
v_gene: TRBV7-2; d_gene: .; abundance: .; j_gene: TRBJ2-1; len: 16; CDR3aa: CASSLRQGSYYNEQFF; CDR3nt: TGTGCCAGCAGCTTAAGGCAGGGGAGTTACTACAATGAGCAGTTCTTC
v_gene: TRBV28; d_gene: .; abundance: .; j_gene: TRBJ1-6; len: 15; CDR3aa: CASSLFADYNSPLHF; CDR3nt: TGTGCCAGCAGTTTATTTGCGGATTATAATTCACCCCTCCACTTT
v_gene: TRBV7-9; d_gene: TRBD1; abundance: .; j_gene: TRBJ1-2; len: 13; CDR3aa: CASSPDRGYGYTF; CDR3nt: TGTGCCAGCAGCCCCGACAGGGGATATGGCTACACCTTC
v_gene: TRBV4-3; d_gene: TRBD1; abundance: .; j_gene: TRBJ2-4; len: 14; CDR3aa: CASSIRTGKNIQYF; CDR3nt: TGCGCCAGCAGCATCCGGACAGGCAAAAACATTCAGTACTTC
v_gene: TRBV30; d_gene: TRBD1; abundance: .; j_gene: TRBJ1-6; len: 11; CDR3aa: CAWSEGTVLHF; CDR3nt: TGTGCCTGGAGTGAAGGGACAGTTCTCCACTTT
v_gene: TRBV15; d_gene: TRBD2; abundance: .; j_gene: TRBJ2-1; len: 17; CDR3aa: CATSRDPTSGRRNEQFF; CDR3nt: TGTGCCACCAGCAGAGACCCCACTAGCGGGAGGCGCAATGAGCAGTTCTTC
v_gene: TRBV6-1; d_gene: .; abundance: .; j_gene: TRBJ1-5; len: 14; CDR3aa: CASWATSGSQPQHF; CDR3nt: TGTGCCAGCTGGGCCACCAGTGGAAGTCAGCCCCAGCATTTT
v_gene: TRBV18; d_gene: .; abundance: .; j_gene: TRBJ2-5; len: 13; CDR3aa: CASSPQGKETQYF; CDR3nt: TGTGCCAGCTCACCGCAGGGGAAAGAGACCCAGTACTTC
v_gene: TRBV27; d_gene: TRBD2; abundance: .; j_gene: TRBJ2-1; len: 13; CDR3aa: CASMGLAGEFEFF; CDR3nt: TGTGCCAGCATGGGACTAGCGGGAGAGTTTGAGTTCTTC
v_gene: TRBV2; d_gene: TRBD2; abundance: .; j_gene: TRBJ2-1; len: 16; CDR3aa: CASSEAPGTSGNEQFF; CDR3nt: TGTGCCAGCAGTGAAGCCCCCGGGACTAGCGGCAATGAGCAGTTCTTC
v_gene: TRBV28; d_gene: TRBD1; abundance: few; j_gene: TRBJ1-2; len: 14; CDR3aa: CASSLFETGGGYTF; CDR3nt: TGTGCCAGCAGTTTATTTGAGACAGGGGGCGGCTACACCTTC
v_gene: TRBV29-1; d_gene: TRBD2; abundance: .; j_gene: TRBJ2-7; len: 15; CDR3aa: CSVDIGGGAGSQQYF; CDR3nt: TGCAGCGTTGATATTGGCGGGGGGGCTGGTAGTCAGCAGTACTTC
v_gene: TRBV7-9; d_gene: .; abundance: .; j_gene: TRBJ2-7; len: 15; CDR3aa: CASSSPGTSSREQYF; CDR3nt: TGTGCCAGCAGCTCACCCGGGACATCATCTCGGGAGCAGTACTTC
v_gene: TRBV9; d_gene: TRBD2; abundance: .; j_gene: TRBJ2-7; len: 15; CDR3aa: CASSVELAGVVEQYF; CDR3nt: TGTGCCAGCAGCGTAGAACTAGCGGGAGTGGTCGAGCAGTACTTC
v_gene: TRBV6-1; d_gene: .; abundance: .; j_gene: TRBJ1-1; len: 14; CDR3aa: CASSMTALNTEAFF; CDR3nt: TGTGCCAGCAGTATGACAGCCCTGAACACTGAAGCTTTCTTT
v_gene: TRBV2; d_gene: TRBD2; abundance: once; j_gene: TRBJ2-7; len: 12; CDR3aa: CATRRGGYEQYF; CDR3nt: TGTGCCACTCGGCGGGGGGGCTACGAGCAGTACTTC
v_gene: TRBV28; d_gene: .; abundance: .; j_gene: TRBJ2-3; len: 14; CDR3aa: CASSFSGLGDTQYF; CDR3nt: TGTGCCAGCAGTTTTTCGGGGTTGGGAGATACGCAGTATTTT
v_gene: TRBV6-5; d_gene: TRBD1; abundance: .; j_gene: TRBJ1-1; len: 13; CDR3aa: CASSGQGNTEAFF; CDR3nt: TGTGCCAGCTCGGGACAGGGGAACACTGAAGCTTTCTTT
v_gene: TRBV10-1; d_gene: TRBD2; abundance: .; j_gene: TRBJ2-7; len: 17; CDR3aa: CASSESLASGLRGQQYF; CDR3nt: TGCGCCAGCAGTGAGTCTCTAGCTAGCGGGCTACGGGGACAGCAGTACTTC
v_gene: TRBV29-1; d_gene: .; abundance: once; j_gene: TRBJ2-7; len: 17; CDR3aa: CSVESRRRGSPRVEQYF; CDR3nt: TGCAGCGTTGAATCCCGGAGGAGGGGCTCCCCTCGCGTCGAGCAGTACTTC
v_gene: TRBV6-4; d_gene: .; abundance: .; j_gene: TRBJ2-2; len: 14; CDR3aa: CASSDSTSTGELFF; CDR3nt: TGTGCCAGCAGTGACTCGACTAGCACCGGGGAGCTGTTTTTT
v_gene: TRBV9; d_gene: .; abundance: .; j_gene: TRBJ2-1; len: 15; CDR3aa: CASSESPTNYNEQFF; CDR3nt: TGTGCCAGCAGCGAGAGTCCTACTAACTACAATGAGCAGTTCTTC
v_gene: TRBV6-6; d_gene: TRBD1; abundance: .; j_gene: TRBJ2-7; len: 15; CDR3aa: CASMYPGQGANEQYF; CDR3nt: TGTGCCAGCATGTATCCGGGACAGGGGGCCAACGAGCAGTACTTC
v_gene: TRBV7-9; d_gene: TRBD2; abundance: few; j_gene: TRBJ2-7; len: 15; CDR3aa: CASSLTSGVPYEQYF; CDR3nt: TGTGCCAGCAGCTTGACTAGCGGGGTCCCCTACGAGCAGTACTTC
v_gene: TRBV19; d_gene: .; abundance: .; j_gene: TRBJ1-1; len: 14; CDR3aa: CASRSRDWNTEAFF; CDR3nt: TGTGCCAGTCGAAGCCGGGACTGGAACACTGAAGCTTTCTTT
v_gene: TRBV6-5; d_gene: TRBD1; abundance: .; j_gene: TRBJ1-2; len: 13; CDR3aa: CASRFGTEYGYTF; CDR3nt: TGTGCCAGCAGGTTTGGGACAGAGTATGGCTACACCTTC
v_gene: TRBV12-5; d_gene: .; abundance: .; j_gene: TRBJ1-3; len: 11; CDR3aa: CASDRGNTIYF; CDR3nt: TGTGCTAGTGACCGGGGAAACACCATATATTTT
v_gene: TRBV30; d_gene: TRBD2; abundance: .; j_gene: TRBJ2-1; len: 15; CDR3aa: CAWSVRTSGSSEQFF; CDR3nt: TGTGCCTGGAGTGTAAGGACTAGCGGGAGCAGTGAGCAGTTCTTC
v_gene: TRBV6-1; d_gene: TRBD2; abundance: few; j_gene: TRBJ2-3; len: 17; CDR3aa: CASSDSGTSSLPDTQYF; CDR3nt: TGTGCCAGCAGTGATTCCGGGACTAGCTCCCTCCCGGATACGCAGTATTTT
v_gene: TRBV9; d_gene: .; abundance: .; j_gene: TRBJ1-2; len: 14; CDR3aa: CASRGHRQDYGYTF; CDR3nt: TGTGCCAGCAGGGGTCACAGACAGGACTATGGCTACACCTTC
v_gene: TRBV6-1; d_gene: TRBD1; abundance: .; j_gene: TRBJ1-2; len: 14; CDR3aa: CASSLRDRSYGYTF; CDR3nt: TGTGCCAGCAGTCTGAGGGACAGGTCGTATGGCTACACCTTC
v_gene: TRBV5-4; d_gene: .; abundance: .; j_gene: TRBJ1-4; len: 15; CDR3aa: CASSFGQSPNEKLFF; CDR3nt: TGTGCCAGCAGCTTTGGACAGTCTCCTAATGAAAAACTGTTTTTT
v_gene: TRBV28; d_gene: .; abundance: .; j_gene: TRBJ1-2; len: 12; CDR3aa: CASSFQGYGYTF; CDR3nt: TGTGCCAGCAGTTTCCAGGGGTATGGCTACACCTTC
v_gene: TRBV19; d_gene: TRBD2; abundance: .; j_gene: TRBJ2-1; len: 15; CDR3aa: CASSSLAGDVNEQFF; CDR3nt: TGTGCCAGTAGTTCACTAGCGGGAGATGTCAATGAGCAGTTCTTC
v_gene: TRBV7-2; d_gene: TRBD2; abundance: .; j_gene: TRBJ2-1; len: 15; CDR3aa: CASSLALAGINEQFF; CDR3nt: TGTGCCAGCAGCTTAGCACTAGCGGGAATCAATGAGCAGTTCTTC
v_gene: TRBV7-9; d_gene: TRBD2; abundance: .; j_gene: TRBJ2-1; len: 16; CDR3aa: CASSLSLAGSYNEQFF; CDR3nt: TGTGCCAGCAGCTTATCCCTAGCGGGTTCCTACAATGAGCAGTTCTTC
v_gene: TRBV30; d_gene: TRBD2; abundance: .; j_gene: TRBJ2-5; len: 17; CDR3aa: CAWTGLAGGRGRETQYF; CDR3nt: TGTGCCTGGACGGGACTAGCGGGGGGAAGAGGGAGAGAGACCCAGTACTTC
v_gene: TRBV6-5; d_gene: .; abundance: once; j_gene: TRBJ1-1; len: 14; CDR3aa: CASIPNYPNTEAFF; CDR3nt: TGTGCCAGCATTCCTAATTACCCGAACACTGAAGCTTTCTTT
v_gene: TRBV5-5; d_gene: .; abundance: .; j_gene: TRBJ1-3; len: 15; CDR3aa: CASSVGSGLGNTIYF; CDR3nt: TGTGCCAGCAGCGTTGGGTCAGGGCTAGGAAACACCATATATTTT
v_gene: TRBV5-1; d_gene: TRBD2; abundance: .; j_gene: TRBJ2-3; len: 18; CDR3aa: CASSPGTSGSGSTDTQYF; CDR3nt: TGCGCCAGCAGCCCCGGGACTAGCGGGAGTGGAAGCACAGATACGCAGTATTTT
v_gene: TRBV28; d_gene: TRBD1; abundance: .; j_gene: TRBJ1-1; len: 14; CDR3aa: CASSLPDRAGEAFF; CDR3nt: TGTGCCAGCAGTTTACCCGACAGGGCAGGTGAAGCTTTCTTT
v_gene: TRBV7-2; d_gene: .; abundance: .; j_gene: TRBJ1-3; len: 16; CDR3aa: CASSLFREVAGNTIYF; CDR3nt: TGTGCCAGCAGCCTATTCAGGGAGGTGGCTGGAAACACCATATATTTT
v_gene: TRBV29-1; d_gene: .; abundance: once; j_gene: TRBJ2-7; len: 14; CDR3aa: CSVEVGMGGYEQYF; CDR3nt: TGCAGCGTTGAAGTTGGGATGGGGGGCTACGAGCAGTACTTC
v_gene: TRBV27; d_gene: TRBD1; abundance: .; j_gene: TRBJ1-2; len: 16; CDR3aa: CASSWGQGAANYGYTF; CDR3nt: TGTGCCAGCAGTTGGGGACAGGGGGCCGCCAACTATGGCTACACCTTC
v_gene: TRBV6-1; d_gene: .; abundance: few; j_gene: TRBJ2-1; len: 14; CDR3aa: CASRRDVVTNEQFF; CDR3nt: TGTGCCAGCAGGCGGGACGTCGTCACCAATGAGCAGTTCTTC
v_gene: TRBV5-6; d_gene: .; abundance: .; j_gene: TRBJ1-5; len: 16; CDR3aa: CASSLRQGYSNQPQHF; CDR3nt: TGTGCCAGCAGCTTGCGTCAGGGGTATAGCAATCAGCCCCAGCATTTT
v_gene: TRBV28; d_gene: .; abundance: few; j_gene: TRBJ2-7; len: 12; CDR3aa: CASSSSEGGQYF; CDR3nt: TGTGCCAGCAGTTCCAGTGAGGGAGGGCAGTACTTC
v_gene: TRBV5-1; d_gene: TRBD2; abundance: .; j_gene: TRBJ2-3; len: 17; CDR3aa: CASSLTGTSGSTDTQYF; CDR3nt: TGCGCCAGCAGCCTGACGGGGACTAGCGGCAGCACAGATACGCAGTATTTT
v_gene: TRBV4-2; d_gene: TRBD2; abundance: .; j_gene: TRBJ2-3; len: 15; CDR3aa: CASSPGLAVTDTQYF; CDR3nt: TGTGCCAGCAGCCCCGGACTAGCGGTGACAGATACGCAGTATTTT
v_gene: TRBV7-9; d_gene: .; abundance: .; j_gene: TRBJ1-3; len: 19; CDR3aa: CASSSRPGLAILSGNTIYF; CDR3nt: TGTGCCAGCAGCTCCCGCCCAGGTCTGGCAATTCTCTCTGGAAACACCATATATTTT
v_gene: TRBV5-1; d_gene: TRBD1; abundance: .; j_gene: TRBJ1-3; len: 14; CDR3aa: CASAGGSSGNTIYF; CDR3nt: TGCGCCAGCGCAGGGGGAAGCTCTGGAAACACCATATATTTT